This T cell receptor (beta chain) was found in a study of neurological immune-mediated disorders. Broader study findings: No CDR3 amino acid sequences were shared by expanded clones across subjects, suggesting private repertoires in all groups.

The unsorted libraries were prepared from 2 million PBMCs (stored at -80 C). The sample holds a few counts of this clonotype. Antigen: not known. 5'RACE with 10-nucleotide random UMIs produced the cDNA. A single run covered 15-18 subjects with over 180 million TCR-beta sequences. A single record per CDR3 protein comes from TCRdb applying MiXCR to the 5' RACE reads. This repertoire shows roughly 50,000 distinct CDR3 sequences, roughly a quarter found once; its top ten account for 20% to 25%. The sequence was collected from a woman in her 70s in good health. The sequencing sample was made of PBMCs.

The DNA for the CDR3 is TGTGCCAGCAGTGGGAGGGTAAATGAGCAGTTCTTC. Its translation is CASSGRVNEQFF. The chain recombines TRBV6-6 with TRBJ2-1, with TRBD2 identical over 7 bases. The germline V gene encodes CDR1 MNHNY and CDR2 SVGAGI (reference sequence). The CDR3 is made up of 12 amino acids. V lost 5 bases and J lost 7; bases outside the gene matches: 2.